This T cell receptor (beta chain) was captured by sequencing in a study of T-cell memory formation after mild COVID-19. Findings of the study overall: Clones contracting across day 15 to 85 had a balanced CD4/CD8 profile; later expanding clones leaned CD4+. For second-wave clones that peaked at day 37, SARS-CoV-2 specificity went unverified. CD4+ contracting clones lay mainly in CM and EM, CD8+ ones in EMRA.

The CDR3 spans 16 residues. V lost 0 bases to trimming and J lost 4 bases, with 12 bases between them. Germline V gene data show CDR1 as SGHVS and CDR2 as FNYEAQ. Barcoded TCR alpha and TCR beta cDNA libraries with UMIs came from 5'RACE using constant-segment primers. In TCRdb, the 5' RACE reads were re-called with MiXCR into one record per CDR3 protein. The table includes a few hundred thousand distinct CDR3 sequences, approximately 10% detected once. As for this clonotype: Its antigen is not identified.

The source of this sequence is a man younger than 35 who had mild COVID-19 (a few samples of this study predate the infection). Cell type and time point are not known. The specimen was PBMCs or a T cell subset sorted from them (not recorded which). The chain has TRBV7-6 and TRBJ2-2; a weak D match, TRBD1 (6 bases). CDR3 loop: CASSLANREITGELFF. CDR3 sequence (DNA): TGTGCCAGCAGCTTAGCGAACAGGGAGATCACCGGGGAGCTGTTTTTT.